These T cell receptor beta chains were read from a single sample in a study of long-term antiretroviral therapy in people with HIV. Only in-frame clones appear in the TCRdb table, and some are missing; sequencing was by immunoSEQ multiplex PCR. The top ten hold roughly 9% of the sample, which has roughly 30,000 clones, about 83% seen once. Sequences were derived from unsorted PBMCs, sampled 4.8 years after starting antiretroviral therapy. These receptors were taken from a man between 40 and 49 years old with HIV. The CDR3 runs from the conserved cysteine through the conserved F or W. The order of the fields is clone size, V gene, J gene, D gene, CDR3 DNA, CDR3 protein. The D gene is left open where the match is weak. Expanded clones get a size class; other rows say once, few or many, or leave the size out.

size: NA
V: TRBV2
J: TRBJ1-1
D: NA
DNA: TGTGCCAGCAGTGAAGAGGGTCGCACTGAAGCTTTCTTT
CDR3: CASSEEGRTEAFF

size: NA
V: TRBV7-2
J: TRBJ2-7
D: NA
DNA: TGTGCCAGCCGAGCGGCTAGCAGCTCCTACGAGCAGTACTTC
CDR3: CASRAASSSYEQYF

size: NA
V: TRBV5-4
J: TRBJ1-5
D: NA
DNA: TGTGCCAGCAGCCTGGCCGGTGACAATCAGCCCCAGCATTTT
CDR3: CASSLAGDNQPQHF

size: NA
V: TRBV10-3
J: TRBJ2-7
D: NA
DNA: TGTGCCATCGGCGCTCACAACTACGAGCAGTACTTC
CDR3: CAIGAHNYEQYF

size: medium-sized
V: TRBV28
J: TRBJ1-1
D: NA
DNA: TGTGCCAGCAGTTTATCCCCGGTCACTGAAGCTTTCTTT
CDR3: CASSLSPVTEAFF

size: NA
V: TRBV7-6
J: TRBJ2-1
D: TRBD1
DNA: TGTGCCAGCAGCTGGGGACAGAGTGATTCGAACTACAATGAGCAGTTCTTC
CDR3: CASSWGQSDSNYNEQFF

size: NA
V: TRBV2
J: TRBJ1-4
D: NA
DNA: TGTGCCAGCACGCGCAGACTTAATGAAAAACTGTTTTTT
CDR3: CASTRRLNEKLFF

size: NA
V: TRBV6-1
J: TRBJ2-7
D: TRBD1
DNA: TGTGCCAGCAACCGGGACAGCTCAGGCTACGAGCAGTACTTC
CDR3: CASNRDSSGYEQYF

size: NA
V: TRBV5-5
J: TRBJ1-3
D: NA
DNA: TGTGCCAGCAGCTTAGGACTCGACACCATATATTTT
CDR3: CASSLGLDTIYF

size: NA
V: TRBV6-4
J: TRBJ2-1
D: NA
DNA: TGTGCCAGCAGTCCTATGGGGGGTTCAGGTAATGAGCAGTTCTTC
CDR3: CASSPMGGSGNEQFF

size: NA
V: TRBV5-1
J: TRBJ1-4
D: TRBD1
DNA: TGCGCCAGCAGCTTGGGGCCCGGGACAGTTAATGAAAAACTGTTTTTT
CDR3: CASSLGPGTVNEKLFF

size: NA
V: TRBV7-2
J: TRBJ2-3
D: NA
DNA: TGTGCCAGCAGTTCCCTTCCGGCAGATACGCAGTATTTT
CDR3: CASSSLPADTQYF

size: once
V: TRBV5-1
J: TRBJ2-3
D: TRBD2
DNA: TGCGCCAGCAGCCGCCGGGGGACTAGCGGGGCAAGCACAGATACGCAGTATTTT
CDR3: CASSRRGTSGASTDTQYF